This is a list of T cell receptor beta chains from one sample in a study of cytomegalovirus exposure and HLA in healthy donors. Using immunoSEQ multiplex PCR, the repertoire was profiled, and TCRdb retains in-frame clones only, with some absent. Among about 55,000 clones listed, about 69% were seen once. Sequences were obtained from PBMCs. These receptors originate from a man aged 35-49 years in good health and CMV-seropositive. CDR3s leave out the opening cysteine and the closing phenylalanine or tryptophan. Clone size is stated in some rows and not others, as once, few, many or a class when expanded.

V: TRBV5-1; J: TRBJ2-4; size: .; CDR3: ASSLGLAGARNIQY
V: TRBV4-1; J: TRBJ1-1; size: .; CDR3: ASSQGQNMNTEAF
V: TRBV5-4; J: TRBJ1-1; size: few; CDR3: ASSLTGREGGTEAF
V: TRBV27; J: TRBJ2-6; size: .; CDR3: AGGGRGALPSGANVLT
V: TRBV5-1; J: TRBJ1-3; size: .; CDR3: ASSIQGSSGNTIY
V: TRBV29-1; J: TRBJ1-1; size: few; CDR3: SVERGRGTEAF
V: TRBV2; J: TRBJ1-1; size: once; CDR3: ASSVGRGNTEAF
V: TRBV19; J: TRBJ2-3; size: .; CDR3: ASSSQGADTQY
V: TRBV4-1; J: TRBJ2-7; size: .; CDR3: ASSQDNSPYEQY
V: TRBV9; J: TRBJ1-4; size: .; CDR3: ASSVRDSYNEKLF
V: TRBV10-3; J: TRBJ2-5; size: .; CDR3: AIKLGGGGETQY
V: TRBV5-1; J: TRBJ2-5; size: .; CDR3: ASSQTSGRIGETQY
V: TRBV4-1; J: TRBJ1-1; size: .; CDR3: ASSHPGGNTEAF
V: TRBV2; J: TRBJ1-5; size: .; CDR3: ASGLTGAGEPQH
V: TRBV6-1; J: TRBJ1-2; size: .; CDR3: ASSESYYGYT
V: TRBV27; J: TRBJ2-3; size: .; CDR3: ASSPGFTDTQY
V: TRBV19; J: TRBJ2-7; size: once; CDR3: ASSPIRGDEQY
V: TRBV6-1; J: TRBJ1-2; size: .; CDR3: ASSEYREGGYT